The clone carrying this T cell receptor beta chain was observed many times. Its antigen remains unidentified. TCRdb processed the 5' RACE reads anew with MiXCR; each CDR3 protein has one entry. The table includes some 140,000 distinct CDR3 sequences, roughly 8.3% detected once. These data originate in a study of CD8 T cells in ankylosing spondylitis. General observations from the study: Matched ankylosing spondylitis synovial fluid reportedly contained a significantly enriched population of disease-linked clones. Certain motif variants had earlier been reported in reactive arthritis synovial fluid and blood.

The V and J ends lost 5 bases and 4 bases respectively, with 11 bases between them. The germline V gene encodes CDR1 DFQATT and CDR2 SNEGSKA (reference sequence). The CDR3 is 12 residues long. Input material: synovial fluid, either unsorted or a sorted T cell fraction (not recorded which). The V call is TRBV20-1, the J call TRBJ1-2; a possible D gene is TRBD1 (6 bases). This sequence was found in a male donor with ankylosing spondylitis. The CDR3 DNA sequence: TGCAGTGCTTCGGGACATGCCTATGGCTACACCTTC. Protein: CSASGHAYGYTF.